Each of the 19 T cell receptor beta chains below was sequenced from the same sample in a study of glioma-infiltrating T cells. TCR alpha and beta CDR3 regions were amplified from RNA using iRepertoire nested multiplex PCR. Each CDR3 protein is one row after TCRdb ran MiXCR on the multiplex PCR reads. The table lists over 130,000 distinct CDR3 sequences, about two fifths of them singletons. Sequenced: glioma tissue, nonneoplastic brain tissue, or PBMCs (not recorded which). The receptors derive from a human donor with low-grade glioma or glioblastoma, undergoing nonglioma brain surgery, or in good health (not recorded which).

This clonotype was picked up a small number of times. This chain links TRBV19 with TRBJ1-5; 7 nucleotides match TRBD1. Germline V gives CDR1 LNHDA, CDR2 SQIVND (reference sequence). This CDR3 contains 13 residues. V was clipped by 5 bases and J by 6 bases; unmatched bases: 4. The CDR3 bases are TGTGCCAGTAGTGGGACAGTAGTTCAGCCCCAGCATTTT. This encodes CASSGTVVQPQHF. The full variable domain, its missing parts supplied by reference TRBV19 and TRBJ1-5, is DGGITQSPKYLFRKEGQNVTLSCEQNLNHDAMYWYRQDPGQGLRLIYYSQIVNDFQKGDIAEGYSVSREKKESFPLTVTSAQKNPTAFYLCASSGTVVQPQHFGDGTRLSIL.

The rearrangement joins TRBV6-1 to TRBJ2-3, with D maybe TRBD2 (6 bases). The V gene's germline CDR1 is MNHNS and CDR2 SASEGT. CDR3 length: 14 amino acids. V lost 7 bases to trimming and J lost 1 base, with 12 bases between them. CDR3 residues: CASNEGGGTDTQYF. CDR3 coding DNA: TGTGCCAGCAATGAGGGCGGGGGCACAGATACGCAGTATTTT.

This chain joins TRBV10-3 and TRBJ2-7; D unclear. Germline V lookup: CDR1 ENHRY, CDR2 SYGVKD. V was clipped by 3 bases and J by 3 bases, with 9 bases between them. The CDR3 sequence is 13 residues long. This CDR3 reads CAISEVGNYEQYF. CDR3 nucleotide sequence: TGTGCCATCAGTGAAGTTGGGAACTACGAGCAGTACTTC.

This clonotype was counted a few times. The genes are TRBV6-1 and TRBJ2-5; D ambiguous. Trimming removed 8 bases from V and 4 bases from J, with 20 bases in between. Germline V CDR1 and CDR2: MNHNS, SASEGT. This CDR3 is 15 amino acids long. This chain's CDR3 is CASSPGELFGETQYF. The CDR3 DNA sequence: TGTGCCAGCTCCCCTGGGGAACTGTTCGGAGAGACCCAGTACTTC.

This clonotype has more than one count but fewer than ten. V gene TRBV6-1 combines with J gene TRBJ2-5, with 7 positions matching TRBD1. The trim removed 6 bases at V and 3 bases at J, leaving 10 bases unmatched. In germline, CDR1 is MNHNS, CDR2 SASEGT. CDR3 length: 15 residues. The CDR3 DNA reads TGTGCCAGCAGCGGCTCCGGGACAGCAAAAGAGACCCAGTACTTC. This gives the protein CASSGSGTAKETQYF.

The chain links TRBV15 to TRBJ1-5; no firm D call. This CDR3 is 12 amino acids long. Between the trimmed V and J ends, which lost 3 bases and 9 bases, there was a span of 9 bases. In germline, CDR1 is LNHNV, CDR2 YYDKDF (reference sequence). CDR3 loop: CATSRFGRPQHF. In nucleotides, the CDR3 is TGTGCCACCAGCAGGTTTGGACGGCCCCAGCATTTT.

The CDR3 coding sequence is TGTGCCATCAGTGGACAGCTGACTGGAAACACCATATATTTT. Translation gives CAISGQLTGNTIYF. The V gene is TRBV10-3, the J gene TRBJ1-3; maybe TRBD1 (5 bases). Trimming took off 4 bases at V and 2 bases at J, with 9 bases between the two ends. There are 14 residues in the CDR3. CDR1 and CDR2 from the germline V gene are ENHRY and SYGVKD.

The chain uses TRBV12-3 or TRBV12-4 and TRBJ1-5, with D maybe TRBD1 (5 bases). The germline V and J ends were trimmed by 6 bases and 4 bases, with 16 bases remaining between them. This CDR3 is 15 amino acids long. In DNA, the CDR3 is TGTGCCAGCAGGGCAGGGAAACATTTGAATCAGCCCCAGCATTTT. As protein: CASRAGKHLNQPQHF.

As concerns this clonotype: Its ends do not fully match the called genes, so a read error is possible. This chain connects TRBV20-1 to TRBJ2-5; 8 bases fit TRBD2. Germline assignment: CDR1 DFQATT and CDR2 SNEGSKA (reference sequence). The CDR3 is 15 amino acids. As DNA, the CDR3 is TGCAGTGCTGTTCGACTAGCGCGTCTCCAAGAGACCAAGTACTTC. It codes for CSAVRLARLQETKYF.

This chain connects TRBV20-1 to TRBJ2-1; 10 bases match TRBD1. Germline V gene sequence: CDR1 DFQATT, CDR2 SNEGSKA (reference sequence). CDR3 length equals 14 residues. The ends lost 5 bases at V and 5 bases at J; junction bases unmatched: 6. CDR3 DNA: TGCAGTGCTGAGACCGGGACAGGGGACAATGAGCAGTTCTTC. Amino acid sequence: CSAETGTGDNEQFF.

This sequence joins TRBV4-1 and TRBJ1-2; D is undetermined. The CDR3 consists of 11 residues. V lost 3 bases and J 10 bases, leaving 9 bases between the germline ends. The germline V gene encodes CDR1 MGHRA and CDR2 YSYEKL. For the CDR3, the DNA is TGCGCCAGCAGCCAGTCCGGGAACTACACCTTC. It codes for CASSQSGNYTF.

V usage is TRBV20-1 and J usage is TRBJ2-6; D not resolved. This CDR3 region has 12 residues. The V end lost 6 bases, the J end lost 1 base, and 4 bases lay between the germline ends. CDR1 and CDR2 from the germline V gene are DFQATT and SNEGSKA (reference sequence). The CDR3 reads CSAESGANVLTF. Written as DNA, the CDR3 is TGCAGTGCCGAATCTGGGGCCAACGTCCTGACTTTC.

This clonotype was counted many times. This chain uses TRBV6-6 with TRBJ1-1; D remains unclear. The CDR3 is 12 amino acids. The germline V gene encodes CDR1 MNHNY and CDR2 SVGAGI (reference sequence). V was trimmed by 0 bases and J by 4 bases, leaving 3 bases between them. The CDR3 DNA sequence: TGTGCCAGCAGTTACTCGATCACTGAAGCTTTCTTT. Its translation: CASSYSITEAFF.

The V and J genes are TRBV12-3 or TRBV12-4 and TRBJ1-4; a weak D match, TRBD1 (5 bases). Between the trimmed V and J ends, which lost 6 bases and 8 bases, there was a span of 13 bases. The CDR3 is 13 residues long. The CDR3, as DNA: TGTGCCAGCAGAATAGAGGGGTTGGAAAAACTGTTTTTT. It translates to CASRIEGLEKLFF.

J is TRBJ2-7 and V is TRBV28; 9 bases align to TRBD2. The length of the CDR3 is 16 residues. The V gene end was trimmed by 6 bases and the J gene end by 7 bases; junction bases not matched to a gene: 16. CDR1 MDHEN and CDR2 SYDVKM come from the germline V gene. CDR3 bases: TGTGCCAGCAGCCAAGATTGGATAGCGGGAGCTTGGGAGCAGTACTTC. Translation gives CASSQDWIAGAWEQYF.

This clonotype turned up a few times. This rearrangement joins TRBV20-1 to TRBJ1-2, with D possibly TRBD1 on 6 matching bases. The CDR3 spans 14 residues. The germline CDR1 and CDR2 sequences are DFQATT and SNEGSKA (reference sequence). V was shortened by 0 bases and J by 2 bases, with 10 bases between the two germline ends. The CDR3 loop reads CSARDQQGNYGYTF. DNA for the CDR3: TGCAGTGCTAGAGATCAACAGGGAAACTATGGCTACACCTTC.

The CDR3 coding sequence is TGTGCCAGTAGTATAGGCAGCAGGGATTTGTCACCCCTCCACTTT. The encoded protein is CASSIGSRDLSPLHF. This rearrangement joins TRBV19 to TRBJ1-6; TRBD1 is a possible D gene (5 bases). V was clipped by 1 base and J by 10 bases, with 14 bases between them. Germline assignment: CDR1 LNHDA and CDR2 SQIVND (reference sequence). This CDR3 spans 15 amino acids.

Ten or more counts support this clonotype. The V call is TRBV7-2, the J call TRBJ2-1; 7 bases line up with TRBD2. Germline CDR1 SGHTA, CDR2 FQGNSA. This CDR3 is 13 amino acids long. V dropped 6 bases and J dropped 5; count of bases not matched to a gene: 4. In DNA, the CDR3 is TGTGCCAGCAGGCGAGGGACTAACAATGAGCAGTTCTTC. This gives the protein CASRRGTNNEQFF.

On this clonotype: This may come from a read error, since a much larger clone is one base off. V is TRBV27 and J is TRBJ2-5; 8 bases agree with TRBD1. CDR3 length: 12 amino acids. The germline gives CDR1 MNHEY, CDR2 SMNVEV (reference sequence). After removal of 8 bases from V and 12 bases from J, the junction contained 11 bases not matched to a gene. CDR3 DNA sequence: TGTGCCAGCGACAGGGGTGAGAGAGCCAAGTACTTC. Protein: CASDRGERAKYF.